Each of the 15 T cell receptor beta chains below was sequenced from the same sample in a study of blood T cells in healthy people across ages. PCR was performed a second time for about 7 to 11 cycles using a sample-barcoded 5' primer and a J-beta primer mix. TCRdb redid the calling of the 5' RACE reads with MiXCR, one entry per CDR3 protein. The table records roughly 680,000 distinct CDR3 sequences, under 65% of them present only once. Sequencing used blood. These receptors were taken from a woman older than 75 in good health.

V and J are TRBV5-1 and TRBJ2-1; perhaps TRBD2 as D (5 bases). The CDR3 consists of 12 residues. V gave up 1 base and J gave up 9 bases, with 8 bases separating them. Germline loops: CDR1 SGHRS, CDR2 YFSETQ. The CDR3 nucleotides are TGCGCCAGCAGCTTGCAGGCGGGTGAGCAGTTCTTC. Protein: CASSLQAGEQFF.

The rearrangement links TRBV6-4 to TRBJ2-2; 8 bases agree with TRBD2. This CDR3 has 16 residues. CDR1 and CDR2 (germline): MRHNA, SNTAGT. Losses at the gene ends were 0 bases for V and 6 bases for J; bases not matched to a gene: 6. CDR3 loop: CASSDSPTSGSGELFF. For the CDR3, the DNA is TGTGCCAGCAGTGACTCCCCTACTAGCGGCTCCGGGGAGCTGTTTTTT.

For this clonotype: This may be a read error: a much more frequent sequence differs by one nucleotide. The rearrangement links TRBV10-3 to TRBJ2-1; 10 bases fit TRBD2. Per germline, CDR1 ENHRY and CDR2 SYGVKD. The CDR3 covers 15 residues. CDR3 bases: TGTGTCATCAGTCTCCTAGCGGGAGAGTACAATGAGCAGTTCTTC. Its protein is CVISLLAGEYNEQFF.

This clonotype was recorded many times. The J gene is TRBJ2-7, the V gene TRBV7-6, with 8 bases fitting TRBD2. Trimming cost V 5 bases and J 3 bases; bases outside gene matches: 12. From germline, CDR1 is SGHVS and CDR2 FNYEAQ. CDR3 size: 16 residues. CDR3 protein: CASSGELSGRGYEQYF. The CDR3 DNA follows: TGTGCCAGCAGCGGGGAACTCAGCGGGAGAGGCTACGAGCAGTACTTC. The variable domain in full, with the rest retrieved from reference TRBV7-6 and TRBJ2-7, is GAGVSQSPRYKVTKRGQDVALRCDPISGHVSLYWYRQALGQGPEFLTYFNYEAQQDKSGLPNDRFSAERPEGSISTLTIQRTEQRDSAMYRCASSGELSGRGYEQYFGPGTRLTVT.

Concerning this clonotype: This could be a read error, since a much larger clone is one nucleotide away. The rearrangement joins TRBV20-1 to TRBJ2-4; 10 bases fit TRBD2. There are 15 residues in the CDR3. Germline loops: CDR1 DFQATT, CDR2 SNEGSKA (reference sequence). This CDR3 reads CSARASGGAKNSQYF. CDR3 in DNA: TGCAGTGCTAGAGCCAGCGGGGGGGCCAAAAACAGTCAGTACTTC.

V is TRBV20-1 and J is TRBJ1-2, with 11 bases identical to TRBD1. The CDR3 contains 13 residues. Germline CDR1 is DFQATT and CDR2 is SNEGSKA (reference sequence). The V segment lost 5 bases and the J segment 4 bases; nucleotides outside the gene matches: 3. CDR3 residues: CSAGTGGAYGYTF. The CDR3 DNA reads TGCAGTGCTGGGACAGGGGGTGCCTATGGCTACACCTTC.

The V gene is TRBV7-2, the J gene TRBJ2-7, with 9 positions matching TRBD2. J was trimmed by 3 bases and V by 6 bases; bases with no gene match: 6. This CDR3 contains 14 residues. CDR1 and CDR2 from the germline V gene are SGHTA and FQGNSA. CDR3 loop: CASRSSGVYYEQYF. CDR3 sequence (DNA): TGTGCCAGCAGGTCTAGCGGGGTCTACTACGAGCAGTACTTC.

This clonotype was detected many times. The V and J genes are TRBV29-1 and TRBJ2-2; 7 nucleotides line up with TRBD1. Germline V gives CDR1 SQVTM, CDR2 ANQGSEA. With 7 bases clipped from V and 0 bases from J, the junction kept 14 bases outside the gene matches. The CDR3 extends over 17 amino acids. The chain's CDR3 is CSAKDRFYPTNTGELFF. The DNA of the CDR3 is TGCAGCGCCAAGGACAGGTTTTACCCCACGAACACCGGGGAGCTGTTTTTT.

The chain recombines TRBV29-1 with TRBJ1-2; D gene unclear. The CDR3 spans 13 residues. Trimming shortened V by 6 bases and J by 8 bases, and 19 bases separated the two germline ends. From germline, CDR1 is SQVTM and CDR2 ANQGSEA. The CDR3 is CSVDPGIGRGYTF. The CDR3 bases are TGCAGCGTCGACCCTGGGATCGGCCGAGGCTACACCTTC.

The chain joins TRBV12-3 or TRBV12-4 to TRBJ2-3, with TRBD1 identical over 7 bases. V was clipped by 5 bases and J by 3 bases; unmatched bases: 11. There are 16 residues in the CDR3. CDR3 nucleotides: TGTGCCAGCAGTGACAGGGCCAGAATCACTACAGATACGCAGTATTTT. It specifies CASSDRARITTDTQYF.

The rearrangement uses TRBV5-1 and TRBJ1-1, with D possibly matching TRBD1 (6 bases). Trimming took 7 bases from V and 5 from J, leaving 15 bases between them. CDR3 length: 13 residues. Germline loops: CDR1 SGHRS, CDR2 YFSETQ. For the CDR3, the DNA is TGCGCCAGCCAGACGGACAGCTGGACTGAAGCTTTCTTT. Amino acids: CASQTDSWTEAFF.

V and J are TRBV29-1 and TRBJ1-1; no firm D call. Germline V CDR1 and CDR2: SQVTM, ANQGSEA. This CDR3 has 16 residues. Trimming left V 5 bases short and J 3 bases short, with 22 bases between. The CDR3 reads CSVLSLGQMGHTEAFF. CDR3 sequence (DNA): TGCAGCGTTCTTTCCCTTGGGCAGATGGGCCACACTGAAGCTTTCTTT.

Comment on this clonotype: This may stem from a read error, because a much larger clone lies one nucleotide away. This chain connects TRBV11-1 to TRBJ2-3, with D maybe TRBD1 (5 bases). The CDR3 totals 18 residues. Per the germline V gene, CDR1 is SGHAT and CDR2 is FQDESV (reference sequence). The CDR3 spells CASSLGRLGPLTTDAQYF. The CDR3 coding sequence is TGTGCCAGCAGCTTAGGAAGGTTGGGGCCGCTTACCACAGATGCGCAGTATTTT.

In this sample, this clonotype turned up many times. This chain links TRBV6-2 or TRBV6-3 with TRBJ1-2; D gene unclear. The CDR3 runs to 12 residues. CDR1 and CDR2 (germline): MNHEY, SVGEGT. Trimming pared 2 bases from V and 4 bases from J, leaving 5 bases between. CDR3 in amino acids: CASSYGTYGYTF. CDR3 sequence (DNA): TGTGCCAGCAGTTACGGAACCTATGGCTACACCTTC.

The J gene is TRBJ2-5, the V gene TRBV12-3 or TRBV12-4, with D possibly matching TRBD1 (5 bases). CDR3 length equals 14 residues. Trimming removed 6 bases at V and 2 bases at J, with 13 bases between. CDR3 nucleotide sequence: TGTGCCAGCAGCCGGATGACAGCACAAGAGACCCAGTACTTC. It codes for CASSRMTAQETQYF.